This is a list of T cell receptor beta chains from one sample in a study of identical twins. TCRdb re-analysed the 5' RACE reads in MiXCR, keeping a single row per CDR3 protein. The sample has 1.5 million or so distinct CDR3 sequences; around a third are singletons. Specimen: cord blood. The receptors originated from a newborn girl in good health. Each CDR3 is given with its conserved first and last residue. The D gene is left open where the match is weak. The size entry is marked missing in some rows and otherwise reads once, few, many or a size class.

>TRBV3-1|TRBD1|TRBJ1-1|few
TGTGCCAGCAGCCAAGAAACAGGGGTGAACACTGAAGCTTTCTTT
CASSQETGVNTEAFF
>TRBV20-1|NA|TRBJ1-2|few
TGCAGTGCTAGAGGGACCCAGGAGGGCTACACCTTC
CSARGTQEGYTF
>TRBV10-3|TRBD1|TRBJ1-2|NA
TGTGCCGGCCGGGACAGTGGATACTATGGCTACACCTTC
CAGRDSGYYGYTF
>TRBV11-2|NA|TRBJ1-6|NA
TGTGCCAGCAGCTTAGACGGTCGTCACTCACCCCTCCACTTT
CASSLDGRHSPLHF
>TRBV6-1|NA|TRBJ2-7|few
TGTGCCAGCAGTGGCCCTCGGCCAATAGGCTTCTACGAGCAGTACTTC
CASSGPRPIGFYEQYF
>TRBV2|TRBD1|TRBJ1-6|NA
TGTGCCAGCACCAAGGGACAGATTAATTCACCCCCCCACTTT
CASTKGQINSPPHF
>TRBV20-1|NA|TRBJ1-1|NA
TGCAGTGCTAGGATCAGGGTGGAACCTTTCTTT
CSARIRVEPFF
>TRBV2|TRBD2|TRBJ2-4|NA
TGTGCCAGCAGTACCAGCCCGTCTAGCGGGGGGAGAGCCAAAAACATTCAGTACTTC
CASSTSPSSGGRAKNIQYF
>TRBV7-9|NA|TRBJ2-6|NA
TGTGCCAGCAGCTTATGGGACAACTCTGGGGCCAACGTCCTGACTTTC
CASSLWDNSGANVLTF
>TRBV6-6|TRBD1|TRBJ2-7|many
TGTGCCAGCAGTTACGACAGGGCCTACGAGCAGTACTTC
CASSYDRAYEQYF
>TRBV4-1|NA|TRBJ1-2|NA
TGCGCCAGCAGCCCTGAAGAGGGAAGGGGTGGCTACACCTTC
CASSPEEGRGGYTF
>TRBV20-1|TRBD1|TRBJ2-7|few
TGCAGTGCACGCACTACAGGGGGCTTGGGGGAGCAGTACTTC
CSARTTGGLGEQYF
>TRBV24-1|TRBD2|TRBJ2-5|NA
TGTGCCACCAGTGATTTCGGGGGGGGCCGAGAGACCCAGTACTTC
CATSDFGGGRETQYF
>TRBV28|TRBD1|TRBJ1-5|few
TGTGCCAGCAGTTTCGGGGACAGGGGATATCAGCCCCAGCATTTT
CASSFGDRGYQPQHF
>TRBV20-1|TRBD2|TRBJ2-1|few
TGCAGTGCTAGGGTTAGCGGGGGTGCCCACTCCTACAATGAGCAGTTCTTC
CSARVSGGAHSYNEQFF
>TRBV24-1|TRBD1|TRBJ2-7|few
TGTGCCACCAGTGATCGACGGGACAGCTACGAGCAGTACTTC
CATSDRRDSYEQYF
>TRBV25-1|TRBD1|TRBJ1-5|NA
TGTGCCAGCAGTGATGGGGACAGTTCTCAGCCCCAGCATTTT
CASSDGDSSQPQHF
>TRBV6-6|NA|TRBJ2-3|few
TGTGCCAGCAGTTATAGGAGGCCAGATACGCAGTATTTT
CASSYRRPDTQYF
>TRBV19|TRBD1|TRBJ2-7|NA
TGTGCCAGTAGTATTGTCAGGGGGTACGAGCAGTACTTC
CASSIVRGYEQYF
>TRBV7-2|TRBD2|TRBJ2-1|NA
TGTGCCAGCAGCTTAAATAGCGGGGTGTACAATGAGCAGTTCTTC
CASSLNSGVYNEQFF
>TRBV4-1|NA|TRBJ2-3|many
TGTGCCAGCAGCCAAGGGGTTCCTAGCACAGATACGCAGTATTTT
CASSQGVPSTDTQYF
>TRBV5-4|TRBD2|TRBJ2-1|NA
TGTGCCAGCACCTTACTAGCGGGGAAGGGCAATGAGCAGTTCTTC
CASTLLAGKGNEQFF
>TRBV11-2|NA|TRBJ2-2|NA
TGTGCCAGCAGCTTAGCGGTACACACCGGGGAGCTGTTTTTT
CASSLAVHTGELFF
>TRBV3-1|TRBD2|TRBJ2-2|NA
TGTGCCAGCAGCCAAGAAGGGCTAGCGGGGAGGAACACTGGGGAGCTGTTTTTT
CASSQEGLAGRNTGELFF
>TRBV7-2|NA|TRBJ2-7|NA
TGTGCCAGCAGCAGGGGACGCCAAACTAGCTCCTACGAGCAGTACTTC
CASSRGRQTSSYEQYF
>TRBV7-2|TRBD2|TRBJ2-5|many
TGTGCCAGCAGCTTAGGACTAGCGGGGCTAGAGACCCAGTACTTC
CASSLGLAGLETQYF
>TRBV10-3|NA|TRBJ2-7|many
TGTGCCATCAGTGTCGGTGGGAGGATAGATGAGCAGTACTTC
CAISVGGRIDEQYF
>TRBV27|NA|TRBJ2-7|many
TGTGCCAGCAGTTTCGGCAGGACCTACGAGCAGTACTTC
CASSFGRTYEQYF
>TRBV12-3/TRBV12-4|TRBD1|TRBJ2-1|NA
TGTGCCAGCAGTCACCCTAGGACAGGGGGTGGAGATGAGCAGTTCTTC
CASSHPRTGGGDEQFF
>TRBV25-1|NA|TRBJ1-1|many
TGTGCCAGCAGCGAACGACAGAACACTGAAGCTTTCTTT
CASSERQNTEAFF
>TRBV4-2|TRBD2|TRBJ2-5|many
TGTGCCAGCAGCCAAGGGACTAGACAAGAGACCCAGTACTTC
CASSQGTRQETQYF
>TRBV25-1|NA|TRBJ1-3|NA
TGTGCCAGCAGTGACGGAGGAGCGGGAAACACCATATATTTT
CASSDGGAGNTIYF
>TRBV20-1|NA|TRBJ1-5|NA
TGCAGTGCTAGGGATGCAGGGGCCCCTAATCAGCCCCAGCATTTT
CSARDAGAPNQPQHF
>TRBV6-5|NA|TRBJ1-6|NA
TGTGCCAGCAGTTACGGGAGTAGGACGGGACTTTCACCCCTCCACTTT
CASSYGSRTGLSPLHF
>TRBV28|NA|TRBJ2-5|NA
TGTGCCAGCAGGTACCAGGACAACCCGTACTTC
CASRYQDNPYF
>TRBV7-9|NA|TRBJ1-2|few
TGTGCCAGCAGCTTATCGGGGGTCGGCTACACCTTC
CASSLSGVGYTF
>TRBV6-5|TRBD1|TRBJ1-2|few
TGTGCCAGCAGTCTCGGACAGGGGTTTACGTATGGCTACACCTTC
CASSLGQGFTYGYTF
>TRBV20-1|NA|TRBJ2-7|NA
TGCAGTGCTAGTTCCATCGGGAGAACCGAGCAGTACTTC
CSASSIGRTEQYF
>TRBV27|NA|TRBJ2-1|few
TGTGCCAGCAGTTTACCCCGGGTTAGCAGGGCCTACAATGAGCAGTTCTTC
CASSLPRVSRAYNEQFF
>TRBV10-3|NA|TRBJ1-2|many
TGTGCCATCGGCAGACAGGACTATGGCTACACCTTC
CAIGRQDYGYTF
>TRBV6-5|TRBD1|TRBJ1-3|NA
TGTGCCAGCAGTTCAGACAGGGGGGCTGGAAACACCATATATTTT
CASSSDRGAGNTIYF
>TRBV6-2/TRBV6-3|NA|TRBJ1-5|NA
TGTGCCAGCAGCCGCGGGACATATAGCAATCAGCCCCAGCATTTT
CASSRGTYSNQPQHF
>TRBV25-1|TRBD1|TRBJ2-1|NA
TGTGCCAGCAGTGAAGCAGGGACAGGCTCCTACAATGAGCAGTTCTTC
CASSEAGTGSYNEQFF
>TRBV20-1|NA|TRBJ1-2|NA
TGCAGTGCTAGTGATCAGGTGTACGACTATGGCTACACCTTC
CSASDQVYDYGYTF
>TRBV28|TRBD2|TRBJ2-7|NA
TGTGCCAGCAGTTTCCGGACTAGCGTGAGCTCCTACAATGAGCAGTACTTC
CASSFRTSVSSYNEQYF
>TRBV11-1|TRBD1|TRBJ1-1|NA
TGTGCCAGCAGATACGACAGGGCCGACACTGAAGCTTTCTTT
CASRYDRADTEAFF
>TRBV4-2|TRBD1|TRBJ2-7|many
TGTGCCAGCAGCCCCGGGACAGGGATCTACGAGCAGTACTTC
CASSPGTGIYEQYF
>TRBV7-9|NA|TRBJ1-2|few
TGTGCCAGCAGCTTAGTTGGATGGTATAGATATGGCTACACCTTC
CASSLVGWYRYGYTF
>TRBV12-3/TRBV12-4|TRBD1|TRBJ2-7|few
TGTGCCAGCAGTTTAACAGGGGGAGACGAGCAGTACTTC
CASSLTGGDEQYF
>TRBV30|NA|TRBJ2-7|NA
TGTGCCTGGACTGCGAGACTTACCTACGAGCAGTACTTC
CAWTARLTYEQYF
>TRBV28|NA|TRBJ1-2|many
TGTGCCAGCAGTACCGTGGGGGACTATGGCTACACCTTC
CASSTVGDYGYTF
>TRBV20-1|NA|TRBJ1-4|few
TGCAGTGCTAGGGAGGGAGGGGTTGAAAAACTGTTTTTT
CSAREGGVEKLFF
>TRBV7-9|TRBD2|TRBJ2-1|NA
TGTGCCAGCAGCTCCTCTTGGGCTAGCGGGAGGCTCTACAATGAGCAGTTCTTC
CASSSSWASGRLYNEQFF
>TRBV5-1|NA|TRBJ1-2|few
TGCGCCAGCAGCTTCGGGACTGACTCTTATGGCTACACCTTC
CASSFGTDSYGYTF